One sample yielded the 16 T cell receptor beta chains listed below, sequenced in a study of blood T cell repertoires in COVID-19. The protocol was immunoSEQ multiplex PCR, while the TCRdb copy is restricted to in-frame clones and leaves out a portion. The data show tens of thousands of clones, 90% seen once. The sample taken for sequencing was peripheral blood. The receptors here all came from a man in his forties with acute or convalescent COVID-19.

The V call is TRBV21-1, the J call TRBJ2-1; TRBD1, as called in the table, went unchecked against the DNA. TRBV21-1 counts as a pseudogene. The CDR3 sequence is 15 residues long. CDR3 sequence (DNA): TGTGCCAGCACCGCGAAAGGGGACAGGGGCAATGAGCAGTTCTTC. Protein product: CASTAKGDRGNEQFF.

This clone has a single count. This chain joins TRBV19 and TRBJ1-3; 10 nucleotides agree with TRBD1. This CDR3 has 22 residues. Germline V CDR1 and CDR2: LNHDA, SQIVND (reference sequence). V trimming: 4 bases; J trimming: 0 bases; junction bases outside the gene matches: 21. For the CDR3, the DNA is TGTGCCAGTAGTAGGCGATCAACCGGGACAGGGGACTTCTACCCCTCTGGAAACACCATATATTTT. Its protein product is CASSRRSTGTGDFYPSGNTIYF. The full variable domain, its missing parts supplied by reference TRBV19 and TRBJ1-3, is DGGITQSPKYLFRKEGQNVTLSCEQNLNHDAMYWYRQDPGQGLRLIYYSQIVNDFQKGDIAEGYSVSREKKESFPLTVTSAQKNPTAFYLCASSRRSTGTGDFYPSGNTIYFGEGSWLTVV.

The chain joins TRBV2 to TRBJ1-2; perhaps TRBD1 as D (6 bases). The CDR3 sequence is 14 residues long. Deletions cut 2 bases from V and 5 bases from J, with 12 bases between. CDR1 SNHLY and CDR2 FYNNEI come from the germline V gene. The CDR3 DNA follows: TGTGCCAGCAGTGAAACAGGGACCCGGTATGGCTACACCTTC. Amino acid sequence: CASSETGTRYGYTF.

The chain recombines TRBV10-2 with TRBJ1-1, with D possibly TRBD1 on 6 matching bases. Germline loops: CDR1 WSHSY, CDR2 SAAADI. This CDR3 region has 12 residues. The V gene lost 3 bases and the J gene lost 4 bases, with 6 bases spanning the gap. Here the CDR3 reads CASSEGGTEAFF. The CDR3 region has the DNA TGCGCCAGCAGTGAAGGGGGCACTGAAGCTTTCTTT.

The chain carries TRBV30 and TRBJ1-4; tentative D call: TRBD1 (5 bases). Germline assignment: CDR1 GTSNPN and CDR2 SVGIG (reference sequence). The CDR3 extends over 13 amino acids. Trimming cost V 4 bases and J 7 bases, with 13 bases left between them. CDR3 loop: CAWKQALVEKLFF. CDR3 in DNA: TGTGCCTGGAAACAGGCGCTGGTTGAAAAACTGTTTTTT.

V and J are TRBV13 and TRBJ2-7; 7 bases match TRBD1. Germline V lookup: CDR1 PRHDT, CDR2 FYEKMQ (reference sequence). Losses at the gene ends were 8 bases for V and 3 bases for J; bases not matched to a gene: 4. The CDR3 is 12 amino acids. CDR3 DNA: TGTGCCAGCGGGCAGGGGGTCTACGAGCAGTACTTC. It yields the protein CASGQGVYEQYF.

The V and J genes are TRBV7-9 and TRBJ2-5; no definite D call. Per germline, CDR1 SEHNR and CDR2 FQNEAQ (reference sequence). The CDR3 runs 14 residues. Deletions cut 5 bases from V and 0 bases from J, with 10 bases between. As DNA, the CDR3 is TGTGCCAGCAGCCACGGAGAGTACCAAGAGACCCAGTACTTC. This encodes CASSHGEYQETQYF.

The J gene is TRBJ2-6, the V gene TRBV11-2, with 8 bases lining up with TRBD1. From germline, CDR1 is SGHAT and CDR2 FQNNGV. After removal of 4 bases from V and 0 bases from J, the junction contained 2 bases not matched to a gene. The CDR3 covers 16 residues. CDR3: CASSWDRNSGANVLTF. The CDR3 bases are TGTGCCAGCAGCTGGGACAGGAACTCTGGGGCCAACGTCCTGACTTTC.

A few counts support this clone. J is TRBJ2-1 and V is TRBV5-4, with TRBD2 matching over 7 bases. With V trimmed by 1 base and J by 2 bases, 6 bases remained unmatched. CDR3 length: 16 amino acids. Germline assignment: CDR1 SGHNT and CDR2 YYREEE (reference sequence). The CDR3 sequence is CASSLKGREPYNEQFF. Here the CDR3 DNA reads TGTGCCAGCAGCTTGAAAGGGCGGGAGCCCTACAATGAGCAGTTCTTC.

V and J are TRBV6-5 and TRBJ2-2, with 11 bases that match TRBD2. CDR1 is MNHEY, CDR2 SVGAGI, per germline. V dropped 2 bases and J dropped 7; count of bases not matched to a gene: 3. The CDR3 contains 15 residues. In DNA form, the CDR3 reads TGTGCCAGCAGTTACGGGACTAGCGGTGGCGGGGAGCTGTTTTTT. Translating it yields CASSYGTSGGGELFF.

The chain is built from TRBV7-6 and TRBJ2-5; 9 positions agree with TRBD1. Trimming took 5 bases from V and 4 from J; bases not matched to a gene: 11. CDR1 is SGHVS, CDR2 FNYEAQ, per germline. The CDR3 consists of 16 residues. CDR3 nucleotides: TGTGCCAGCAGCCCTCGAGGACAGGGGAGTCGAGAGACCCAGTACTTC. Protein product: CASSPRGQGSRETQYF. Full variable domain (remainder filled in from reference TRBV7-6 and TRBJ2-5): GAGVSQSPRYKVTKRGQDVALRCDPISGHVSLYWYRQALGQGPEFLTYFNYEAQQDKSGLPNDRFSAERPEGSISTLTIQRTEQRDSAMYRCASSPRGQGSRETQYFGPGTRLLVL.

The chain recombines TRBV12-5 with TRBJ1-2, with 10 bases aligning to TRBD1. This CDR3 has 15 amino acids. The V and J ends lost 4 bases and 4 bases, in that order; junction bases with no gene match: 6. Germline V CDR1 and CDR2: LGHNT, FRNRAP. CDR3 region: CASGSGTGDGYGYTF. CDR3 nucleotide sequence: TGTGCTAGTGGTTCGGGGACAGGGGATGGCTATGGCTACACCTTC.

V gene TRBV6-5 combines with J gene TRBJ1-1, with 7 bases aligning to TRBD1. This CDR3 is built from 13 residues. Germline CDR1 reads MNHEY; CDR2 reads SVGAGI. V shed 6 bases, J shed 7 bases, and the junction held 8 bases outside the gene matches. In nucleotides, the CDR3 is TGTGCCAGCAGCTCGCTGACAGGGTATGAAGCTTTCTTT. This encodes CASSSLTGYEAFF.

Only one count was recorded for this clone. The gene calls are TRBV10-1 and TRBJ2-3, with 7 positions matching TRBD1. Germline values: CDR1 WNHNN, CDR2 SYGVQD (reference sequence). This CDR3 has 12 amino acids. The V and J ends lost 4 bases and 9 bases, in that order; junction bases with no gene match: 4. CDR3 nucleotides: TGCGCCAGCAGTGCGTCGACAGGGACGCAGTATTTT. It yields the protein CASSASTGTQYF.

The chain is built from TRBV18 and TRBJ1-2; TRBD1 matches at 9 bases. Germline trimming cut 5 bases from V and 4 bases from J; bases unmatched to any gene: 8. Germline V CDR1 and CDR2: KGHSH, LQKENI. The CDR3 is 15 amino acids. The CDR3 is CASSATGQGFYGYTF. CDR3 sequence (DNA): TGTGCCAGCTCAGCAACGGGACAGGGCTTCTATGGCTACACCTTC.

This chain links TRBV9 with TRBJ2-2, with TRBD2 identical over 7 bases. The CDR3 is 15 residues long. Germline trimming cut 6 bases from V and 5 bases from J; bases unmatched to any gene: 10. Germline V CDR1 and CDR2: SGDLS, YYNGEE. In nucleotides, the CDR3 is TGTGCCAGCAACTGGGGGGAGGGCCTTACCGGGGAGCTGTTTTTT. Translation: CASNWGEGLTGELFF.